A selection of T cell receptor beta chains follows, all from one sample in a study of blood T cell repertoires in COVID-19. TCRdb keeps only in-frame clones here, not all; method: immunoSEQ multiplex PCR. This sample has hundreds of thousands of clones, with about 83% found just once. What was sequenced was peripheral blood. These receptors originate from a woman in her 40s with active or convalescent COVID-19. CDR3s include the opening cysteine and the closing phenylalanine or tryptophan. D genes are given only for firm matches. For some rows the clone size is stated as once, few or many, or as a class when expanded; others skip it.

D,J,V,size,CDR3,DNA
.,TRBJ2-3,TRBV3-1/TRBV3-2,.,CASSPTGTSTDTQYF,TGTGCCAGCAGCCCGACGGGGACTAGCACAGATACGCAGTATTTT
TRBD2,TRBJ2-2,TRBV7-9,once,CASSFPTSGRALTGELFF,TGTGCCAGCAGCTTCCCGACTAGCGGGAGGGCCCTCACCGGGGAGCTGTTTTTT
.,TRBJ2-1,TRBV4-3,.,CASSQGGYNEQFF,TGCGCCAGCAGCCAGGGGGGTTACAATGAGCAGTTCTTC
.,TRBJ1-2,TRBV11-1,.,CASSLEEHNYGYTF,TGTGCCAGCAGCTTAGAAGAGCATAACTATGGCTACACCTTC
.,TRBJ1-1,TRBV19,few,CASSIFPQGIRGEAFF,TGTGCCAGTAGTATATTCCCGCAGGGGATCCGTGGTGAAGCTTTCTTT
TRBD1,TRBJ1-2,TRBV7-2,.,CASSRDRVGGYTF,TGTGCCAGCAGCCGGGACAGGGTGGGCGGCTACACCTTC
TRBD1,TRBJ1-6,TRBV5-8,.,CASSPDVGQATDLNSPLHF,TGTGCCAGCAGCCCCGACGTAGGACAGGCCACCGATTTGAATTCACCCCTCCACTTT
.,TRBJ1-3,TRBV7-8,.,CASSAGLGNTIYF,TGTGCCAGCAGCGCCGGGTTGGGAAACACCATATATTTT
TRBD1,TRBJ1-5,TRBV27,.,CASARGQIQPQHF,TGTGCCAGCGCCCGGGGACAGATTCAGCCCCAGCATTTT
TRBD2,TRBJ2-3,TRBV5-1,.,CASSLKWSSGASDTQYF,TGCGCCAGCAGCTTGAAGTGGTCCAGCGGGGCTTCAGATACGCAGTATTTT
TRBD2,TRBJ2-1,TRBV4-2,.,CASSQESGRADEQFF,TGTGCCAGCAGCCAAGAAAGCGGGAGGGCCGATGAGCAGTTCTTC
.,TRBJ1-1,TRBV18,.,CASSPPGWGLGGTEAFF,TGTGCCAGCTCACCACCGGGTTGGGGCTTGGGGGGGACTGAAGCTTTCTTT
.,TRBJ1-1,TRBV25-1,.,CASSEWGGQNTEAFF,TGTGCCAGCAGTGAATGGGGGGGGCAAAACACTGAAGCTTTCTTT
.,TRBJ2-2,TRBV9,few,CASSPKGMKNTGELFF,TGTGCCAGCAGCCCAAAGGGGATGAAGAACACCGGGGAGCTGTTTTTT
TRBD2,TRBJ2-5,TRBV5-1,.,CASSLGGLAGETQYF,TGCGCCAGCAGCCTTGGGGGACTAGCGGGTGAGACCCAGTACTTC
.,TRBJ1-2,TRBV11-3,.,CASSLEPSSGYTF,TGTGCCAGCAGCTTAGAACCCAGTAGCGGCTACACCTTC
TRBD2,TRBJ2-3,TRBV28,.,CASPGPLAGSTDTQYF,TGTGCCAGCCCAGGGCCTCTAGCGGGGAGCACAGATACGCAGTATTTT
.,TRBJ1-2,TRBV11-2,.,CASSLGGYGYTF,TGTGCCAGCAGCTTAGGCGGCTATGGCTACACCTTC
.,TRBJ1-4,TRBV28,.,CASSSFTGVFTGEKLFF,TGTGCCAGCAGTTCTTTCACCGGGGTATTTACGGGGGAAAAACTGTTTTTT
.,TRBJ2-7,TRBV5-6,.,CASSLGRLAHEQYF,TGTGCCAGCAGCTTGGGCCGTCTAGCACACGAGCAGTACTTC
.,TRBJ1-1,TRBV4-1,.,CASSLLESLNTEAFF,TGCGCCAGCAGCTTATTGGAGAGTTTGAACACTGAAGCTTTCTTT
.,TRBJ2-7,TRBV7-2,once,CASSLWTAGSYEQYF,TGTGCCAGCAGCCTTTGGACAGCGGGGTCCTACGAGCAGTACTTC
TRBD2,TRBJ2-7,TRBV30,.,CALGLTASGGYEQYF,TGTGCCTTAGGACTCACGGCTAGCGGGGGCTACGAGCAGTACTTC